This is a list of T cell receptor beta chains from one sample in a study of shared clonotypes between healthy human individuals. Measured with immunoSEQ multiplex PCR; TCRdb has only the in-frame clones, and not every one. There are around 2.1 million clones in the sample; almost 96% occur only once, and roughly 0.13% lies in the top ten. The sequencing input was naive CD4+ T cells sorted from blood. Source of these receptors: a man between 18 and 35 years old in good health. The conserved cysteine and the conserved F or W are not part of the CDR3 here.

V: TRBV18
J: TRBJ1-5
CDR3: ASSPGQGAGQPQH

V: TRBV5-6
J: TRBJ2-1
CDR3: ASSPRDWRYNEQF

V: TRBV5-1
J: TRBJ2-4
CDR3: ASSIGQGTQNLAKNIQY

V: TRBV27
J: TRBJ1-1
CDR3: ASKRGRENTEAF

V: TRBV6-5
J: TRBJ2-7
CDR3: ASARTSGGPGEQY

V: TRBV9
J: TRBJ2-2
CDR3: ASSPGDRIGELF

V: TRBV5-1
J: TRBJ2-3
CDR3: ASSPRAGSWDTDTQY

V: TRBV6-5
J: TRBJ2-5
CDR3: ASSRDETQY

V: TRBV6-5
J: TRBJ2-1
CDR3: ASSYNGRANEQF

V: TRBV6-1
J: TRBJ1-5
CDR3: ASSEWGQANQPQH

V: TRBV5-1
J: TRBJ1-4
CDR3: ASSPGQGLEKLF

V: TRBV19
J: TRBJ2-5
CDR3: ASSMGETQY

V: TRBV10-3
J: TRBJ2-2
CDR3: AITPGQNTGELF

V: TRBV6-1
J: TRBJ2-3
CDR3: ASRTSGTDTQY

V: TRBV28
J: TRBJ2-5
CDR3: AVRGARLTQETQY

V: TRBV5-1
J: TRBJ1-6
CDR3: ASSLGTASKSPLH

V: TRBV7-3
J: TRBJ2-3
CDR3: ASSLDGSTDTQY

V: TRBV4-3
J: TRBJ2-6
CDR3: ASSQDRVSGANVLT

V: TRBV5-1
J: TRBJ2-5
CDR3: ASSDRDAETQY

V: TRBV4-3
J: TRBJ1-1
CDR3: ASSQAPAGGRAF

V: TRBV6-1
J: TRBJ2-5
CDR3: ASSALETQY

V: TRBV5-4
J: TRBJ1-4
CDR3: ASSPQGANEKLF

V: TRBV6-1
J: TRBJ2-1
CDR3: ASSEAWIQPSYNEQF

V: TRBV19
J: TRBJ2-3
CDR3: ASSKFKADTQY

V: TRBV19
J: TRBJ2-3
CDR3: ASSIEGRGTDTQY

V: TRBV27
J: TRBJ2-7
CDR3: ASSLVPDRSYEQY

V: TRBV28
J: TRBJ1-4
CDR3: ASSFSPGQGVEKLF

V: TRBV5-8
J: TRBJ1-5
CDR3: ASSYTKQGGQPQH

V: TRBV18
J: TRBJ2-3
CDR3: ASSISREGTDTQY

V: TRBV10-1
J: TRBJ1-3
CDR3: ASSEVDGHSGNTIY

V: TRBV6-1
J: TRBJ1-5
CDR3: ASGAGINSNQPQH

V: TRBV4-3
J: TRBJ2-7
CDR3: ASSQDTEGGYEQY

V: TRBV28
J: TRBJ2-3
CDR3: ASSSTVPDTQY

V: TRBV14
J: TRBJ1-1
CDR3: ASSQDLALEAF

V: TRBV9
J: TRBJ2-1
CDR3: ASSPSYNEQF

V: TRBV7-2
J: TRBJ2-3
CDR3: ASSLLDTQY

V: TRBV10-1
J: TRBJ2-7
CDR3: ASSESGLAYEQY

V: TRBV10-3
J: TRBJ2-5
CDR3: AISITGETQY

V: TRBV6-1
J: TRBJ1-5
CDR3: ASSEEGQGLRQPQH

V: TRBV2
J: TRBJ2-1
CDR3: ASSPTGGGWNEQF

V: TRBV6-6
J: TRBJ1-1
CDR3: ASSYSTAMPGAF

V: TRBV4-1
J: TRBJ2-5
CDR3: ASSPRSLGGNQETQY

V: TRBV29-1
J: TRBJ1-3
CDR3: SVASGNTIY

V: TRBV11-2
J: TRBJ2-7
CDR3: ASSSQGGGGLYEQY

V: TRBV30
J: TRBJ1-6
CDR3: AGSFSSYNSPLH

V: TRBV2
J: TRBJ2-7
CDR3: ASGQFSYEQY

V: TRBV5-6
J: TRBJ2-7
CDR3: ASSFLSYEQY

V: TRBV11-2
J: TRBJ1-6
CDR3: ASSLGEAGVYSPLH

V: TRBV2
J: TRBJ2-1
CDR3: ASSVGLAGRIYNEQF

V: TRBV10-3
J: TRBJ2-7
CDR3: ATTGGQGGEQY

V: TRBV7-9
J: TRBJ1-1
CDR3: ASSTPGDTEAF

V: TRBV5-1
J: TRBJ2-2
CDR3: ASSPQGFGELF

V: TRBV5-5
J: TRBJ2-7
CDR3: ASSLLAGAYEQY

V: TRBV7-6
J: TRBJ2-3
CDR3: ASSLVGRADTQY

V: TRBV5-1
J: TRBJ2-7
CDR3: ASRGDGTYEQY

V: TRBV30
J: TRBJ1-5
CDR3: AWSVQGAQPQH